This T cell receptor beta chain is from a study of T cells in Graves' hyperthyroidism and ophthalmopathy. Patients aged 18 to 65 had newly diagnosed hyperthyroidism of under 2 months' duration. In this sample, this clonotype turned up a few times. Antigen unknown. This CDR3 comprises 15 residues. V dropped 4 bases and J dropped 0 bases, with 10 bases sitting between them. Germline V CDR1 and CDR2: SGDLS, YYNGEE. The study's findings and limits: Most expanded thyroid clonotypes above 0.001 recurred in blood.

Amplification yielded TCR beta CDR3 regions, with RNA transcripts as the source. During a first-round RT-PCR of the TCR CDR3, the HTBI primer set was used. TCRdb used MiXCR to reprocess the multiplex PCR reads, holding one entry per CDR3 protein. This sample has a few hundred thousand distinct CDR3 sequences; around 20% occur once, and the top ten carry 26%. The sequence came from a man younger than 30 with Graves' hyperthyroidism. The rearrangement uses TRBV9 and TRBJ2-2; maybe TRBD2 (5 bases). The specimen sequenced was blood. The CDR3 is CASSSSGPNTGELFF. The CDR3 nucleotides read TGTGCCAGCAGCTCCAGCGGACCGAACACCGGGGAGCTGTTTTTT.